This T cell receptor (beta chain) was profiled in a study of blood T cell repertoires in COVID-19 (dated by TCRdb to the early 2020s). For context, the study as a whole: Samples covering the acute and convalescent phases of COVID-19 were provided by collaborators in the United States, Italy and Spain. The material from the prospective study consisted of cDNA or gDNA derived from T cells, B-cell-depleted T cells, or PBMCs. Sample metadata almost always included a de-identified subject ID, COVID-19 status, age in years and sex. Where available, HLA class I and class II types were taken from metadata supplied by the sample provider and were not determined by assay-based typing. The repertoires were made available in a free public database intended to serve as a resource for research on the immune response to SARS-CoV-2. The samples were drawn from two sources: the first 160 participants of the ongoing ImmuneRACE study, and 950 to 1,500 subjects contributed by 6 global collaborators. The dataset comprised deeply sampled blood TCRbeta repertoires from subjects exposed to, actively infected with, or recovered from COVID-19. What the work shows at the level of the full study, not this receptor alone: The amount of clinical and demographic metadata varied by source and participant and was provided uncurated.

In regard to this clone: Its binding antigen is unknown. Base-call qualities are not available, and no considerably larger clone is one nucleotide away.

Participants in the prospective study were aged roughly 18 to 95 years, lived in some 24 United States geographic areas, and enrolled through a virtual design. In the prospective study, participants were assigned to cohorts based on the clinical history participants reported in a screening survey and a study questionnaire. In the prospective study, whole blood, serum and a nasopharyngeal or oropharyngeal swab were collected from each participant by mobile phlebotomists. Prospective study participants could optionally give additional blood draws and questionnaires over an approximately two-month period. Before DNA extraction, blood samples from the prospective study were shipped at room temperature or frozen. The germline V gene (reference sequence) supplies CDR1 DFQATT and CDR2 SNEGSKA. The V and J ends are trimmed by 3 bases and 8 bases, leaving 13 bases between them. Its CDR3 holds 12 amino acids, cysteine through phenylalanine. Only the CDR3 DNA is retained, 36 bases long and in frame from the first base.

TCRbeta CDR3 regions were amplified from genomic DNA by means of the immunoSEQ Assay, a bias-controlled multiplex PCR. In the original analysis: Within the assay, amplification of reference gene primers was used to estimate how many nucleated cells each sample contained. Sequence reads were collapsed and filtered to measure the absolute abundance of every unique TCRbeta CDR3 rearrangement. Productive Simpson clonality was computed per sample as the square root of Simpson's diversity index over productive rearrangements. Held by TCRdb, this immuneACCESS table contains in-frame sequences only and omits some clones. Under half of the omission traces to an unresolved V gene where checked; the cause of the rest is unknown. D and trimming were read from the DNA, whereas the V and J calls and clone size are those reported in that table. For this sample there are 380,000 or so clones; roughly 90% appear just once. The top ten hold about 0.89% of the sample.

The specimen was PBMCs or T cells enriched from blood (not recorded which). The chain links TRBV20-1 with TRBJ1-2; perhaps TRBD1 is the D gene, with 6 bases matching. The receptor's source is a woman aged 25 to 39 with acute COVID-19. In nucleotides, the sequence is TGCAGTGCTAGTGGGGGCTGGGGAGGCTACACCTTC. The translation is CSASGGWGGYTF.